The present entry profiles one TCR beta chain with its context. The antigen remains unidentified. On sorted subsets, replicate PCRs used about 200 ng DNA, or 30,000 or so T cell genomes. The assay was immunoSEQ multiplex PCR, and TCRdb's table has in-frame clones only and misses some. The sample shows about 1 million clones, 65% to 80% of them seen only once. The data originate from a study of shared clonotypes between healthy human individuals. General study points: Generation probability values for non-shared clonotypes were lower than those for clonotypes shared by all four donors. Only blood was sampled, and tissue TCR repertoires likely differ from blood ones.

Germline CDR1 reads SGHTA; CDR2 reads FQGNSA. With 5 bases removed from V and 3 bases from J, the gap between germline ends came to 17 bases. The CDR3 is made up of 16 amino acids. The chain links TRBV7-2 to TRBJ2-1, with D perhaps TRBD2 (7 bases). The source of this sequence is a young man in good health. Sequencing was performed on memory CD4+ T cells sorted from blood. Subset described: CD45RA-negative fraction. CDR3 sequence reads: CASSTEGGTFYNEQFF. CDR3 nucleotides: TGTGCCAGCAGCACGGAGGGGGGGACCTTCTACAATGAGCAGTTCTTC.